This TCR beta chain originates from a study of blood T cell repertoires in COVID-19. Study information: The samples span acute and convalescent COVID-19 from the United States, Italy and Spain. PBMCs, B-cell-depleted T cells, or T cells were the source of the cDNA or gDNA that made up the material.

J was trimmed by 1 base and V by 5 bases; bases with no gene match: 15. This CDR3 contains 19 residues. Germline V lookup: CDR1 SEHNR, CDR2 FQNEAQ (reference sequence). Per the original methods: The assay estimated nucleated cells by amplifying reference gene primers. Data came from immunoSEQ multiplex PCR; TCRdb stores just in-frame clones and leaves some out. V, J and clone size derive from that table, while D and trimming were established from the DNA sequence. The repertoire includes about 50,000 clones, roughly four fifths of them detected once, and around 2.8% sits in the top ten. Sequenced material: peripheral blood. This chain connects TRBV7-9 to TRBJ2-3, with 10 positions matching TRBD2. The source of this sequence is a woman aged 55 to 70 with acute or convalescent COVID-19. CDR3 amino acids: CASSLTGLAANPRTDTQYF. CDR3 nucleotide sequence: TGTGCCAGCAGCCTGACAGGACTAGCGGCTAACCCACGCACAGATACGCAGTATTTT.